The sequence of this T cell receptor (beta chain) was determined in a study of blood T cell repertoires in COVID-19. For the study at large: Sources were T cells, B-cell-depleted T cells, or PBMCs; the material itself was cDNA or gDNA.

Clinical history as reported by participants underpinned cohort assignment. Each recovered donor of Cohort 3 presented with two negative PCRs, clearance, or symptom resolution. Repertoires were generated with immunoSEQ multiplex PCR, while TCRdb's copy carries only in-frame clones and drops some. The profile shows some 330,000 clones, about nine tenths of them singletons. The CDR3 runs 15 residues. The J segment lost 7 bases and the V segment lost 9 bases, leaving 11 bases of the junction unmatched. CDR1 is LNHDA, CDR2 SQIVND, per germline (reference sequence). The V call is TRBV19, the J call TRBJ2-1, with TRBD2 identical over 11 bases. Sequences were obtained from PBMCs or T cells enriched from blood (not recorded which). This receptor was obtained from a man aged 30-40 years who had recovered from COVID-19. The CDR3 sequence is CASRPTSGGFNEQFF. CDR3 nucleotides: TGTGCCAGCCGCCCAACTAGCGGGGGATTTAATGAGCAGTTCTTC.